This T cell receptor beta chain was identified during a study of blood T cell repertoires in COVID-19. Trimming cost V 0 bases and J 6 bases; bases outside gene matches: 6. CDR3 length: 16 amino acids. Germline V gene sequence: CDR1 SGDLS, CDR2 YYNGEE. Sequenced by immunoSEQ multiplex PCR; TCRdb stores in-frame clones only, minus some. Here the sample spans around 400,000 clones, roughly nine tenths being singletons. The chain combines TRBV9 with TRBJ2-3; TRBD2 matches at 11 bases. This clonotype originated in a woman in her 40s who had been exposed to COVID-19. Sequencing was done on a sample of PBMCs or T cells enriched from blood (not recorded which). The chain's CDR3 is CASSVEVAGGQDTQYF. CDR3 nucleotides: TGTGCCAGCAGCGTAGAGGTAGCGGGGGGGCAGGATACGCAGTATTTT.